Listed below are T cell receptor beta chains from one sample, sequenced in a study of cytomegalovirus exposure and HLA in healthy donors. Method: immunoSEQ multiplex PCR; TCRdb's copy keeps in-frame clones and lacks some. The repertoire holds about 160,000 clones, with around 64% as singletons. Sequenced material: PBMCs. Receptor source: a woman in her 30s in good health and CMV-seronegative. Both conserved end residues are part of each CDR3. The order of the fields is clone size, D gene, J gene, V gene, CDR3 DNA, CDR3 protein. The D gene is left open where the match is weak. The size entry is marked missing in some rows and otherwise reads once, few, many or a size class.

size: NA
D: TRBD1
J: TRBJ1-2
V: TRBV18
DNA: TGTGCCAGTACTACCCGGGACAGGGTTGTTGGTGGCTACACCTTC
CDR3: CASTTRDRVVGGYTF

size: few
D: NA
J: TRBJ2-3
V: TRBV2
DNA: TGTGCCAGCGGTGGACTATTCACAGATACGCAGTATTTT
CDR3: CASGGLFTDTQYF

size: NA
D: TRBD2
J: TRBJ2-1
V: TRBV28
DNA: TGTGCCAGCAGTTCCCTCCTGCTAGCGGGCTCCTACAATGAGCAGTTCTTC
CDR3: CASSSLLLAGSYNEQFF

size: few
D: NA
J: TRBJ1-2
V: TRBV5-1
DNA: TGCGCCAGCAGCTTGGCCCCAGGGGAAAGCTATGGCTACACCTTC
CDR3: CASSLAPGESYGYTF

size: NA
D: TRBD1
J: TRBJ2-1
V: TRBV18
DNA: TGTGCCAGCTCGCCGGGACAGAACAATGAGCAGTTCTTC
CDR3: CASSPGQNNEQFF

size: NA
D: NA
J: TRBJ2-3
V: TRBV27
DNA: TGTGCCAGCAGTTTTGGGGGGACAGATACGCAGTATTTT
CDR3: CASSFGGTDTQYF

size: NA
D: NA
J: TRBJ1-3
V: TRBV18
DNA: TGTGCCAGCTCACCACCGTTCCAATCATCTGGAAACACCATATATTTT
CDR3: CASSPPFQSSGNTIYF

size: few
D: TRBD2
J: TRBJ2-7
V: TRBV5-4
DNA: TGTGCCAGCAGCTTTAGCGGGAAGTACGAGCAGTACTTC
CDR3: CASSFSGKYEQYF

size: NA
D: TRBD1
J: TRBJ1-1
V: TRBV28
DNA: TGTGCCAGCAGTCTGGGACAGGGAAAAATGGCGGCTTTCTTT
CDR3: CASSLGQGKMAAFF

size: NA
D: TRBD2
J: TRBJ2-7
V: TRBV25-1
DNA: TGTGCCAGCAGCCTACTAGCGGGAGGAACCTACGAGCAGTACTTC
CDR3: CASSLLAGGTYEQYF